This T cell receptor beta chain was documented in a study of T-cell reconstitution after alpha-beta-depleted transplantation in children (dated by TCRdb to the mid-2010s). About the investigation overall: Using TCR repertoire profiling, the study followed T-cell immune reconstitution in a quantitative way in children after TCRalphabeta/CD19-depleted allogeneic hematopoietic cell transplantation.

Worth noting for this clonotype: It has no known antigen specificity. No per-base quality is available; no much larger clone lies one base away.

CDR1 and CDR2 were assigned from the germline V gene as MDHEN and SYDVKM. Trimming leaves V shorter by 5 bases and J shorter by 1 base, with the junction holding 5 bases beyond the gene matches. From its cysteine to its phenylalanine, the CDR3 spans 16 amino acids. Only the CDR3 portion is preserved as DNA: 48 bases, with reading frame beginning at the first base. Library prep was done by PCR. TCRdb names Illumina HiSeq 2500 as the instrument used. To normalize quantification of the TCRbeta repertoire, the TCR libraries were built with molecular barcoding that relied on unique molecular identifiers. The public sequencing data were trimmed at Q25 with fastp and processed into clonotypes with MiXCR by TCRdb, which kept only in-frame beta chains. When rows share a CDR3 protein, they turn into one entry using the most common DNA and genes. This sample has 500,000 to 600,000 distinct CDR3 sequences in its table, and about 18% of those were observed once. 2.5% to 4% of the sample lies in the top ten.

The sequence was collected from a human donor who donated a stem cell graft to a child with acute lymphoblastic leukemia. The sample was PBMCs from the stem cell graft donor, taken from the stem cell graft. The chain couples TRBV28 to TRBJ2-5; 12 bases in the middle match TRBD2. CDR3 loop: CASSPRLAGVQETQYF. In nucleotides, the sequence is TGTGCCAGCAGTCCCCGACTAGCGGGAGTCCAAGAGACCCAGTACTTC.